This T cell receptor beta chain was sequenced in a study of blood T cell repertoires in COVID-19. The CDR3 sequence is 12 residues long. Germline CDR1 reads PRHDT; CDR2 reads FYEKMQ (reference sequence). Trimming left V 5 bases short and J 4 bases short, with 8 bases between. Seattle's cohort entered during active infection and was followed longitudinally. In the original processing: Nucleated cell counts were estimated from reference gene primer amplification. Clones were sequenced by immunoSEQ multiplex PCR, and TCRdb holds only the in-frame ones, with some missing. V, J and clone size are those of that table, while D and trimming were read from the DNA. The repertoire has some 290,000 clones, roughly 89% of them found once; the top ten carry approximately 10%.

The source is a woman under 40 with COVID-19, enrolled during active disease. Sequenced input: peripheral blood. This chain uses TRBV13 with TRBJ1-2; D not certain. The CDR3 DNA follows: TGTGCCAGCAGCCCGGCGGCCTATGGCTACACCTTC. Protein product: CASSPAAYGYTF.